These 22 T cell receptor beta chains share one sample of origin, sequenced in a study of blood T cell repertoires in COVID-19. The repertoire was sequenced with immunoSEQ multiplex PCR; TCRdb's copy has only in-frame clones and lacks some. The profile shows under 350,000 clones, 90% of them singletons. The specimen was peripheral blood. These TCRs come from a woman aged 25-40 years with COVID-19, enrolled during active disease.

The chain's CDR3 is CASSRTSGRTYNEQFF. CDR3 DNA: TGTGCCAGCAGTCGGACTAGCGGGAGAACCTACAATGAGCAGTTCTTC. The rearrangement joins TRBV28 to TRBJ2-1, with TRBD2 matching over 13 bases. The CDR3 covers 16 residues. Germline CDR1 reads MDHEN; CDR2 reads SYDVKM. The ends lost 5 bases at V and 2 bases at J; junction bases unmatched: 3.

The chain couples TRBV11-3 to TRBJ2-1, with D possibly TRBD2 on 6 matching bases. The CDR3 length is 13 residues. Germline CDR1 reads SGHNT; CDR2 reads YENEEA. V lost 5 bases and J 5 bases, leaving 10 bases between the germline ends. This CDR3 reads CASSATSHNEQFF. CDR3 DNA sequence: TGTGCCAGCAGCGCGACTAGTCACAATGAGCAGTTCTTC.

The chain recombines TRBV29-1 with TRBJ1-1; no clear D. The V gene lost 4 bases and the J gene lost 8 bases, with 20 bases spanning the gap. This CDR3 has 14 residues. CDR1 is SQVTM and CDR2 is ANQGSEA in the germline V gene. The CDR3 nucleotides read TGCAGCGTTGTGATCAAAACGGCGGATTTGGAAGCTTTCTTT. Translating it yields CSVVIKTADLEAFF.

In its sample, this clone was seen a few times. J is TRBJ1-2 and V is TRBV21-1. TRBV21-1 is classified as a pseudogene. The CDR3 loop spans 11 amino acids. CDR3 amino acids: CASSTLSGYTF. In nucleotides, the CDR3 is TGTGCCAGCAGCACCCTTAGTGGCTACACCTTC.

The chain has TRBV6-5 and TRBJ2-1, with D perhaps matching TRBD1 (6 bases). Per the germline V gene, CDR1 is MNHEY and CDR2 is SVGAGI. V lost 5 bases and J lost 2, with 13 bases in between. The CDR3 has 15 residues. The CDR3 loop reads CASSTQGLTYNEQFF. CDR3 bases: TGTGCCAGCAGTACCCAGGGGCTGACCTACAATGAGCAGTTCTTC.

The chain combines TRBV5-1 with TRBJ1-1; D not resolved. Germline V gene sequence: CDR1 SGHRS, CDR2 YFSETQ. The germline V and J ends were trimmed by 5 bases and 10 bases, with 12 bases remaining between them. This CDR3 has 11 residues. In nucleotides, the CDR3 is TGCGCCAGCAGGTCGGAGGGTGGAGCTTTCTTT. It translates to CASRSEGGAFF.

The J gene is TRBJ2-7, the V gene TRBV29-1, with D perhaps matching TRBD1 (6 bases). Germline CDR1 SQVTM, CDR2 ANQGSEA. V was clipped by 5 bases and J by 3 bases, with 11 bases between them. This CDR3 comprises 12 residues. CDR3 region: CSVQKGVYEQYF. The DNA for the CDR3 is TGCAGCGTTCAAAAGGGGGTCTACGAGCAGTACTTC.

This clone was seen a handful of times. Other DNA sequences within the sample encode an identical CDR3. The chain links TRBV19 to TRBJ2-1; D remains ambiguous. The length of the CDR3 is 14 residues. Germline CDR1 is LNHDA and CDR2 is SQIVND (reference sequence). V lost 1 base to trimming and J lost 3 bases, with 7 bases between them. The DNA of the CDR3 is TGTGCCAGTAGTATAGGCGGAGACTACAATGAGCAGTTCTTC. Protein: CASSIGGDYNEQFF.

The rearrangement uses TRBV19 and TRBJ2-2, with TRBD1 identical over 7 bases. V was clipped by 10 bases and J by 0 bases; unmatched bases: 5. The length of the CDR3 is 14 residues. Germline V gene sequence: CDR1 LNHDA, CDR2 SQIVND (reference sequence). The CDR3 DNA is TGTGCCACACGGGACAGCGCGAACACCGGGGAGCTGTTTTTT. It encodes CATRDSANTGELFF.

This sequence joins TRBV18 and TRBJ1-3; 7 bases align to TRBD1. CDR3 size: 17 residues. After removal of 3 bases from V and 2 bases from J, the junction contained 10 bases not matched to a gene. Germline CDR1 KGHSH, CDR2 LQKENI. This CDR3 is CASSPDPQGIAGNTIYF. The CDR3, as DNA: TGTGCCAGCTCACCGGACCCACAGGGGATTGCTGGAAACACCATATATTTT.

The rearrangement links TRBV11-3 to TRBJ2-1; D gene ambiguous. Germline V gene data show CDR1 as SGHNT and CDR2 as YENEEA. V was cut by 2 bases and J by 6 bases, with 8 bases left in between. CDR3 length: 13 residues. CDR3 nucleotide sequence: TGTGCCAGCAGCTTAAGACTTTCCAATGAGCAGTTCTTC. This sequence encodes CASSLRLSNEQFF.

The V gene is TRBV18, the J gene TRBJ1-6; 9 bases are a match to TRBD1. The CDR3 loop spans 16 amino acids. V lost 5 bases and J lost 10; bases outside the gene matches: 12. Germline CDR1 reads KGHSH; CDR2 reads LQKENI. This chain's CDR3 is CASSASGQGRDSPLHF. DNA for the CDR3: TGTGCCAGCTCAGCCTCGGGACAGGGCAGAGACTCACCCCTCCACTTT.

The chain links TRBV7-9 to TRBJ2-5; 7 bases agree with TRBD1. Trimming at V came to 5 bases and at J to 3 bases, leaving 15 bases not matched to a gene. Germline CDR1 is SEHNR and CDR2 is FQNEAQ (reference sequence). The CDR3 has 17 amino acids. DNA for the CDR3: TGTGCCAGCAGCCCGAGATTAGACAGGGTAGGGGAAGAGACCCAGTACTTC. This translates into CASSPRLDRVGEETQYF.

V and J are TRBV6-2 or TRBV6-3 and TRBJ2-3; 11 bases match TRBD2. After removal of 0 bases from V and 3 bases from J, the junction contained 5 bases not matched to a gene. This CDR3 has 17 amino acids. Per germline, CDR1 MNHEY and CDR2 SVGEGT. In nucleotides, the CDR3 is TGTGCCAGCAGTTACTCTCTCCTAGCGGGAGGAACAGATACGCAGTATTTT. It encodes CASSYSLLAGGTDTQYF.

This chain connects TRBV5-6 to TRBJ2-5, with D maybe TRBD2 (5 bases). Germline V gives CDR1 SGHDT, CDR2 YYEEEE. CDR3 length: 13 residues. Trimming removed 4 bases from V and 4 bases from J, with 11 bases in between. The CDR3 nucleotides are TGTGCCAGCAGCCGGGATCTAAGAGAGACCCAGTACTTC. This encodes CASSRDLRETQYF.

V usage is TRBV11-2 and J usage is TRBJ1-2; 8 bases map to TRBD1. Germline CDR1 and CDR2: SGHAT and FQNNGV. The trim removed 1 base at V and 2 bases at J, leaving 0 bases unmatched. The CDR3 contains 14 residues. CDR3 loop: CASSLGQGNYGYTF. The CDR3 DNA reads as TGTGCCAGCAGCTTAGGACAGGGGAACTATGGCTACACCTTC.

The J gene is TRBJ1-1, the V gene TRBV28; D not resolved. The germline V and J ends were trimmed by 5 bases and 1 base, with 8 bases remaining between them. This CDR3 spans 13 amino acids. Germline loops: CDR1 MDHEN, CDR2 SYDVKM. CDR3 protein: CASSLATNTEAFF. CDR3 coding DNA: TGTGCCAGCAGTCTGGCCACGAACACTGAAGCTTTCTTT.

The V and J genes are TRBV4-3 and TRBJ2-7, with 8 bases that match TRBD1. The V gene end was trimmed by 2 bases and the J gene end by 6 bases; junction bases not matched to a gene: 3. Germline V CDR1 and CDR2: LGHNA, YSLEER. The CDR3 has 13 residues. CDR3 amino acids: CASSQQQGVEQYF. CDR3 sequence (DNA): TGCGCCAGCAGCCAACAACAGGGGGTCGAGCAGTACTTC.

V is TRBV28 and J is TRBJ1-4, with TRBD1 matching over 7 bases. The trim removed 1 base at V and 14 bases at J, leaving 7 bases unmatched. The CDR3 is 13 residues long. In germline, CDR1 is MDHEN, CDR2 SYDVKM. The DNA of the CDR3 is TGTGCCAGCAGTTTATTGGGGGGCAGGGGGCTGTTTTTT. Residues: CASSLLGGRGLFF.

CDR3 nucleotide sequence: TGTGCCAGCAGTTCCGACGGAGGAACTGAAGCTTTCTTT. Translating it yields CASSSDGGTEAFF. The rearrangement links TRBV12-3 or TRBV12-4 to TRBJ1-1; D gene uncertain. V lost 4 bases and J 5 bases, leaving 11 bases between the germline ends. The CDR3 totals 13 residues.

This clone was counted only a few times. The rearrangement joins TRBV29-1 to TRBJ1-2, with 7 bases fitting TRBD1. Losses at the gene ends were 6 bases for V and 4 bases for J; bases not matched to a gene: 11. Germline V gene sequence: CDR1 SQVTM, CDR2 ANQGSEA. The CDR3 length is 14 residues. The CDR3 here is CSVLTRDRVYGYTF. In nucleotides, the CDR3 is TGCAGCGTCCTGACTAGGGACAGAGTCTATGGCTACACCTTC.

To note about this clone: Other DNA sequences in this specimen translate into the identical CDR3. The chain joins TRBV7-8 to TRBJ2-7; 9 bases match TRBD1. The germline V gene encodes CDR1 SGHVS and CDR2 FQNEAQ. CDR3 size: 14 residues. After removal of 0 bases from V and 4 bases from J, the junction contained 1 base not matched to a gene. Written as DNA, the CDR3 is TGTGCCAGCAGCTTAGCCGACAGGGGGTACGAGCAGTACTTC. Its protein is CASSLADRGYEQYF. The whole variable domain, filled in from reference TRBV7-8 and TRBJ2-7, reads GAGVSQSPRYKVAKRGQDVALRCDPISGHVSLFWYQQALGQGPEFLTYFQNEAQLDKSGLPSDRFFAERPEGSVSTLKIQRTQQEDSAVYLCASSLADRGYEQYFGPGTRLTVT.